Listed below are T cell receptor beta chains from one sample, sequenced in a study of shared clonotypes between healthy human individuals. TCRdb's copy holds only in-frame clones and misses some; the assay was immunoSEQ multiplex PCR. The data hold hundreds of thousands of clones, with 95% to 97% observed a single time. Sequencing was performed on naive CD8+ T cells sorted from blood. Receptors were obtained from a woman in her 30s in good health. Each CDR3 is given with its conserved first and last residue. The D gene is left open where the match is weak. Not every row has a clone size; where given, it reads once, few, many or a size class.

>.|TRBV29-1|.|TRBJ1-2
TGCAGCGTAAGACGAGGGGCTTATGGCTACACCTTC
CSVRRGAYGYTF
>.|TRBV28|.|TRBJ2-7
TGTGCCAGCAGTTTATTGTCAATCCTAGACGAGCAGTACTTC
CASSLLSILDEQYF
>.|TRBV6-5|once|TRBJ2-1
TGTGCCAGCAGTTACTCGAGAGCAGCGTACTACAATGAGCAGTTCTTC
CASSYSRAAYYNEQFF
>TRBD2|TRBV27|once|TRBJ2-7
TGTGCCAGCAGTTTTGGAGCGGGAGGCTCCTACGAGCAGTACTTC
CASSFGAGGSYEQYF
>TRBD1|TRBV27|once|TRBJ2-5
TGTGCCAGCTCCCCGGGACAGGGACGGGACCAGTACTTC
CASSPGQGRDQYF
>.|TRBV6-5|.|TRBJ2-7
TGTGCCAGCAGTCCGGGCAGCTTCTCCTACGAGCAGTACTTC
CASSPGSFSYEQYF
>TRBD2|TRBV10-3|.|TRBJ2-7
TGTGCCATAAGTAACCTGACTAGCGGGGACTACGAGCAGTACTTC
CAISNLTSGDYEQYF
>.|TRBV13|.|TRBJ2-3
TGTGCCAGCAGCTTGCGGAGCGATACGCAGTATTTT
CASSLRSDTQYF
>.|TRBV5-6|few|TRBJ1-5
TGTGCCAGCGCCCAATGGGGCCGGGGACACAATCAGCCCCAGCATTTT
CASAQWGRGHNQPQHF
>TRBD1|TRBV11-2|.|TRBJ1-1
TGTGCCAGCAGGAAACAGGGGTTTTTGGACACTGAAGCTTTCTTT
CASRKQGFLDTEAFF
>TRBD1|TRBV11-2|once|TRBJ2-7
TGTGCCAGCAGCCGAGGCTCCGGGACAGGGGCGTCCGAGCAGTACTTC
CASSRGSGTGASEQYF
>TRBD2|TRBV27|.|TRBJ2-1
TGTGCCAGCAGTCATCGACTAGCGGGAGCCTCCCCTAACAATGAGCAGTTCTTC
CASSHRLAGASPNNEQFF
>.|TRBV19|.|TRBJ2-7
TGTGCCAGTAGTATGGCTAGCGCGACCTCCTACGAGCAGTACTTC
CASSMASATSYEQYF
>TRBD2|TRBV5-1|once|TRBJ2-1
TGCGCCAGCAGCTCGACTAGCGGGGGGATCAACAATGAGCAGTTCTTC
CASSSTSGGINNEQFF
>TRBD1|TRBV28|once|TRBJ2-1
TGTGCCACCTCAGGGGGTGACGGTTACAATGAGCAGTTCTTC
CATSGGDGYNEQFF
>TRBD2|TRBV4-1|.|TRBJ2-7
TGCGCCAGCAGCCAAGACGGTAGCGGGGTTACCTACGAGCAGTACTTC
CASSQDGSGVTYEQYF
>TRBD1|TRBV11-3|.|TRBJ2-3
TGTGCCAGCAGCCGCCCTTCTCAAGGGGGCCGACAAGGATCGGATACGCAGTATTTT
CASSRPSQGGRQGSDTQYF
>TRBD2|TRBV2|.|TRBJ2-1
TGTGCCAGCAGTGAACCGGGACTAGCGAGGAATGAGCAGTTCTTC
CASSEPGLARNEQFF
>TRBD2|TRBV4-1|.|TRBJ2-7
TGCGCCAGCAGCCAAGATGGACTAGCGCCAAACGAGCAGTACTTC
CASSQDGLAPNEQYF
>.|TRBV7-6|.|TRBJ2-7
TGTGCCAGCACCCCTGGAGGGGGGTACGAGCAGTACTTC
CASTPGGGYEQYF
>.|TRBV19|.|TRBJ2-1
TGTGCCAGTAGTATTCTGCCTCCCTACAATGAGCAGTTCTTC
CASSILPPYNEQFF
>.|TRBV15|.|TRBJ2-7
TGTGCCACCAGCAGAGACCACTACGAGCAGTACTTC
CATSRDHYEQYF
>.|TRBV5-1|.|TRBJ2-1
TGCGCCAGCAGCTTGGACTTCGTCGGGAGTAGGGCTGAGCAGTTCTTC
CASSLDFVGSRAEQFF
>.|TRBV4-1|.|TRBJ2-7
TGCGCCAGCAGCCAAGATCTTGGGTTAGGGACGGGAGTCTACGAGCAGTACTTC
CASSQDLGLGTGVYEQYF
>.|TRBV5-6|.|TRBJ2-7
TGTGCCAGCAGCCCCCAAGGAAGCGACCCCTCCTACGAGCAGTACTTC
CASSPQGSDPSYEQYF
>.|TRBV5-5|.|TRBJ2-2
TGTGCCAGCAGCTTAGGGACAACGAACACCGGGGAGCTGTTTTTT
CASSLGTTNTGELFF
>.|TRBV27|.|TRBJ2-5
TGTGCCAGCAGGGCGACGCAGTACCAAGAGACCCAGTACTTC
CASRATQYQETQYF
>TRBD2|TRBV7-9|.|TRBJ2-1
TGTGCCAGCATACGAGGGGCGGGACTAGGGGTAAATGAGCAGTTCTTC
CASIRGAGLGVNEQFF
>TRBD1|TRBV12-5|.|TRBJ1-2
TGTGCTAGTGGCCCTACAGGGGCTAACTATGGCTACACCTTC
CASGPTGANYGYTF